This entry is about one T cell receptor (beta chain). What it recognizes is unknown. This specimen belongs to a study of T cells in Graves' hyperthyroidism and ophthalmopathy. Study as a whole: It was at initial diagnosis, before any treatment, that peripheral blood was collected.

Amplification of TCR beta CDR3 regions used RNA as the template. Primed by the HTBI set, a first-round RT-PCR was run on the TCR CDR3. From the multiplex PCR reads, TCRdb called clonotypes with MiXCR, one entry per CDR3 protein. The sample has fewer than 850,000 distinct CDR3 sequences, around 16% seen once. Clinical symptoms, serum thyroxine and TRAb, thyroid ultrasound and orbital computed tomography were used for the diagnoses. V lost 8 bases, J lost 5 bases, and 4 bases stayed unmatched. Germline V gene data show CDR1 as MNHNS and CDR2 as SASEGT. There are 12 residues in the CDR3. Overall study results and limits: Blood shared most expanded thyroid clonotypes above 0.001. Ophthalmopathy and stable hyperthyroidism were told apart by a 13 V-J model.

The genes are TRBV6-1 and TRBJ2-3; 7 bases fit TRBD2. Sequencing was performed on blood. This receptor was obtained from a man aged 45-60 years with Graves' hyperthyroidism. Written as DNA, the CDR3 is TGTGCCAGCGGGAGGGCCGGAGATACGCAGTATTTT. Its translation: CASGRAGDTQYF.